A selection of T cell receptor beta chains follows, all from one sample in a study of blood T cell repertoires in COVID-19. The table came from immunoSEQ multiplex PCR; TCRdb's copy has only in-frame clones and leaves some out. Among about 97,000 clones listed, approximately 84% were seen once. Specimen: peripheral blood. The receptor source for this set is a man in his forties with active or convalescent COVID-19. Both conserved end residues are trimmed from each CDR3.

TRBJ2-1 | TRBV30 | AWKDRAYNEQF
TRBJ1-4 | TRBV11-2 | ASGSTQRLF
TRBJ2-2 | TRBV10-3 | AIQELLRGELF
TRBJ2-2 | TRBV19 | ASKSVSTGELF
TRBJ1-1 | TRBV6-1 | ASSEVEGHGTEAF
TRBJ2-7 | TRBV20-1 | SAPQGLGQY
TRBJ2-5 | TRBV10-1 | ASITGGQETQY
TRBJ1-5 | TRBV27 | ASSPRTVNSNQPQH
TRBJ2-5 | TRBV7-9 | ASSLGGVRWGLQETQY
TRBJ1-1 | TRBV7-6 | ASSLDDRFTEAF
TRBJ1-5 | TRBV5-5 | ASSLQIPGIREPQH
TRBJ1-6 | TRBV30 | AWSVGSTGGSPLH
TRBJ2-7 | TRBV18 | ASSPGGTGLTYEQY
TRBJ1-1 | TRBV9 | ASSVFSSRAEAF
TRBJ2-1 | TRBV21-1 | ASSKGGLNEQF
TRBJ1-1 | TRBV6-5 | ASVGGNTEAF
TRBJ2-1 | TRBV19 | ASSIRGQGAIRTYNEQF
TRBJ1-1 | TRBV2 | ASSRRQGTEAF
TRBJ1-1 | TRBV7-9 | ASSSMEPEAF
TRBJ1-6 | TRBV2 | ASRMGAANNSPLH
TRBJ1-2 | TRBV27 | ASSLGQRDGYT
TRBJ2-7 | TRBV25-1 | ASRKDRAEQY
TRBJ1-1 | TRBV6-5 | ASSYARTAEAF
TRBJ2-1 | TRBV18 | ASSPFAGQRSSYNEQF
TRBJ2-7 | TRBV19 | ASRANKSGREQY
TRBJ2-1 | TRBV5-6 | ASSLDRGGEQF
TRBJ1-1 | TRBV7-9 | ASSLGGGSEAF
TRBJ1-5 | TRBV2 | ASMLRDRGPSQPQH
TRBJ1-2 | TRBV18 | ASSPSRLYGYT
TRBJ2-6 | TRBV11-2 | ASSSLAGASSGANVLT
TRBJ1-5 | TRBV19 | ASTGAGQSLEPQH
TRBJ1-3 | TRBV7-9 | ASSLEGSTAGNTIY
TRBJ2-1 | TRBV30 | AWSREGQSEQF
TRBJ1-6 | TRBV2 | ASKKQGTDSPLH
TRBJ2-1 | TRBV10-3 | AISEIWTSGENEQF
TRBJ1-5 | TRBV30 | AWSEKGNQPQH
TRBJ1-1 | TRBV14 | ASSPRTVFGTEAF
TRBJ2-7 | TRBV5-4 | ASSLGTGGWYEQY
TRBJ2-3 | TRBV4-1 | ASSQDQGQPSTDTQY
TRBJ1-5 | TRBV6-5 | ASSYGGVAQPQH
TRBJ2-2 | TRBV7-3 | ASSSDRYTGELF
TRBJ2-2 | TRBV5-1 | ASSLAGTGGSGELF
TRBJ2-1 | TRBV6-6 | ASSQPMLAGSYNEQF
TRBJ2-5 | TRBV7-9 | ASSLAGLAEETQY
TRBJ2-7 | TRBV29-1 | SVGDSLYEQY
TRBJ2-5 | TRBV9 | ASSVGGNQRGGQETQY
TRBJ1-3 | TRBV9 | ASSVGEGYLGATIY
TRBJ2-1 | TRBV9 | ASIIGGPISYNEQF
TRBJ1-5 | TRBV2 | ASSTVNQPQH
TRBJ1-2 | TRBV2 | ASIKQGSSSDYGYT